This T cell receptor (beta chain) stems from a study of regulatory T cells in long-lasting Graves disease. The study, taken as a whole, reports: When disease was persistent, TRBV28, TRBJ1-2 and TRBJ2-5 were the favored segments. A reduction in accuracy may have resulted from the small sample size. The study examined only peripheral blood, not thyroid tissue.

Comment on this clonotype: Its antigen is currently unknown.

The time point here: persistent/refractory GD, antithyroid drugs over 5 years with positive TRAb. Construction of the TCR library relied on RNA isolated from PBMCs. Assembly of TCR beta libraries relied on iRepertoire HTBI primers together with Arm-PCR of CDR3 regions. TCRdb re-called the multiplex PCR reads with MiXCR, one entry per CDR3 protein. Seen here are approximately 470,000 distinct CDR3 sequences, about 20% observed once, and the top ten hold about 7.8%. This CDR3 region has 14 residues. V lost 7 bases and J 4 bases, leaving 17 bases between the germline ends. Germline loops: CDR1 SNHLY, CDR2 FYNNEI.

The source of this sequence is a female donor with Graves disease. The specimen comprised peripheral blood mononuclear cells (PBMCs), sampled when the disease was refractory, from a patient treated with antithyroid drugs. This rearrangement joins TRBV2 to TRBJ2-7; D is ambiguous. CDR3: CASTSRVMSYEQYF. The CDR3 region has the DNA TGTGCCAGCACAAGTCGTGTCATGTCGTACGAGCAGTACTTC.